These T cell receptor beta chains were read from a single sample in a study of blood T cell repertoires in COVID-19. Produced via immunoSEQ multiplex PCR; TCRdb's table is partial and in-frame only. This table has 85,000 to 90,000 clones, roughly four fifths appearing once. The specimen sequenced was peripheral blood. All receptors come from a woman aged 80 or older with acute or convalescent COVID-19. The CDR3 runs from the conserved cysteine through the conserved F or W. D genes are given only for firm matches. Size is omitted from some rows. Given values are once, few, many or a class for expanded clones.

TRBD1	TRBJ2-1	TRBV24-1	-	TGTGCCACCAGTGATCCCAGGACAGGGGGCGCCTACAATGAGCAGTTCTTC	CATSDPRTGGAYNEQFF
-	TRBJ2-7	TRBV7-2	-	TGTGCCAGCACCCTCCAGGGGGGCTCGCCCTCCTACGAGCAGTACTTC	CASTLQGGSPSYEQYF
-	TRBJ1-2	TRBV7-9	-	TGTGCCAGCAGCTTAGACCAGTTCTATGGCTACACCTTC	CASSLDQFYGYTF
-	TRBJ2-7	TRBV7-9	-	TGTGCCAGCAGCCCTGGTGGCGTCAGGTCCTACGAGCAGTACTTC	CASSPGGVRSYEQYF
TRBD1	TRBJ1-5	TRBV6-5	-	TGTGCCAGCAGGGACAGGGACCTTTTTCAGCCCCAGCATTTT	CASRDRDLFQPQHF
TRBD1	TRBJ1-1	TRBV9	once	TGTGCCAGCAGCTTTAAACAGGGGGCCACTGAAGCTTTCTTT	CASSFKQGATEAFF
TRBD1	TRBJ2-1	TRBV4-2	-	TGTGCCAGCAGCCAAGATTTTCGTGGGACAGGGAACAATGAGCAGTTCTTC	CASSQDFRGTGNNEQFF
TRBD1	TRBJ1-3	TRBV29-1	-	TGCAGCGTTGGCACAGGGGCGTCCTCTGGAAACACCATATATTTT	CSVGTGASSGNTIYF
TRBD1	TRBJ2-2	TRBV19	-	TGTGCCAGTAGCTTCTCCGGGACAGTTAACACCGGGGAGCTGTTTTTT	CASSFSGTVNTGELFF
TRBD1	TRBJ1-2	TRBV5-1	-	TGCGCCAGCAGTACCCAGGGGGCGCAACATGGCTACACCTTC	CASSTQGAQHGYTF
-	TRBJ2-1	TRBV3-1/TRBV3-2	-	TGTGCCAGCAGTAGTTTCAATGAGCAGTTCTTC	CASSSFNEQFF
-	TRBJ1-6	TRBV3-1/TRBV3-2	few	TGTGCCAGCAGCCCCGCGGGGAATTCACCCCTCCACTTT	CASSPAGNSPLHF
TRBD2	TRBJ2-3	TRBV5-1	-	TGCGCCAGCAACCCTAGCGGGAGAATATCAGATACGCAGTATTTT	CASNPSGRISDTQYF
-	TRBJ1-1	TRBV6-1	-	TGTGCCAGCAGTGAGACCAGGCGGGCCACTGAAGCTTTCTTT	CASSETRRATEAFF
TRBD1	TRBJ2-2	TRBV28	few	TGTGCCAGCAGTCCAGGACAGGGGAGGGCCGGGGAGCTGTTTTTT	CASSPGQGRAGELFF
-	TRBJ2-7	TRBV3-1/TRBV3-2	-	TGTGCCAGCAGCCAAGATCGTGTCAGGGGCCACGAGCAGTACTTC	CASSQDRVRGHEQYF
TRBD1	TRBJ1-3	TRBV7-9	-	TGTGCCAGCAGCCACACAGGGGGCCAAAACACCATATATTTT	CASSHTGGQNTIYF
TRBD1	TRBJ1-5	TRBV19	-	TGTGCCAGTAGTACCCGACAGGGAACAAGCAATCAGCCCCAGCATTTT	CASSTRQGTSNQPQHF
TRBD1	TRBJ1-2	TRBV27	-	TGTGCCAGCAGTTCCGGACAGGGGAGGGTGTATGGCTACACCTTC	CASSSGQGRVYGYTF
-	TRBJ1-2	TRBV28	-	TGTGCCAGCAGGCCCGGGGGGGGCAGGGTTTATGGCTACACCTTC	CASRPGGGRVYGYTF
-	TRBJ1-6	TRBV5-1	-	TGCGCCAGCAGCTTTGATAGCTCCTATAATTCACCCCTCCACTTT	CASSFDSSYNSPLHF
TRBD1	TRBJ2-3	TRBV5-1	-	TGCGCCAGCAGCCTACCCGGGACAGGCACAGATACGCAGTATTTT	CASSLPGTGTDTQYF
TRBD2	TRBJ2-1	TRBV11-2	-	TGTGCCAGCAGCCCTCAGCGGGGGGTTGAGCAGTTCTTC	CASSPQRGVEQFF
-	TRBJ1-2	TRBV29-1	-	TGCAGCGTTGAATCCCTAGTGCAGGGAGGGGACTATGGCTACACCTTC	CSVESLVQGGDYGYTF
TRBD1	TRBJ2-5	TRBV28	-	TGTGCCAGCAGTTTAGTGGACAGGGGCCCCTGGTGGCAAGAGACCCAGTACTTC	CASSLVDRGPWWQETQYF
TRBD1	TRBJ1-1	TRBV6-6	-	TGTGCCAGCAGTCAAGACAGGGGGCCCAACACTGAAGCTTTCTTT	CASSQDRGPNTEAFF
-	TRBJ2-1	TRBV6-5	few	TGTGCCAGCAGAGCAGAACTACCTCTGAATGAGCAGTTCTTC	CASRAELPLNEQFF
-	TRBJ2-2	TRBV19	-	TGTGCCACCGGGCCCCAAACGGGAGACACCGGGGAGCTGTTTTTT	CATGPQTGDTGELFF
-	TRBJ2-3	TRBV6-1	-	TGTGCCAGCAGTGAGGTTTCACAGTCCCCGGTCGATACGCAGTATTTT	CASSEVSQSPVDTQYF
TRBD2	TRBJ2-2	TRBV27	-	TGTGCCAGCAGTTTATTTGCGGGAGGAGAGACCGGGGAGCTGTTTTTT	CASSLFAGGETGELFF
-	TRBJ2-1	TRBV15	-	TGTGCCACCAGCAGAGACGGGGGTAACAATGAGCAGTTCTTC	CATSRDGGNNEQFF
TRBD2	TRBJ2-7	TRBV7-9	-	TGTGCCAGCAGCATTGGGACTAGCGGGAACTACGAGCAGTACTTC	CASSIGTSGNYEQYF
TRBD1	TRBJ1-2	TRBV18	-	TGTGCCAGCTCACCACCTACAGGGGGAAACTATGGCTACACCTTC	CASSPPTGGNYGYTF
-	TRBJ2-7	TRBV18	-	TGTGCCAGCTCACTTTCTACAGATTACGAGCAGTACTTC	CASSLSTDYEQYF
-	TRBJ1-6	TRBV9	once	TGTGCCAGCAGCGTCGGGGGAATCTCCTATAATTCACCCCTCCACTTT	CASSVGGISYNSPLHF
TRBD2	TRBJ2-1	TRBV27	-	TGTGCCAGCAGTTTCTCTGGTGGGGTGGGGGGGACCTACAATGAGCAGTTCTTC	CASSFSGGVGGTYNEQFF
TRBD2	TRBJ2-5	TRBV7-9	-	TGTGCCAGCAGCTTATCCCTCGGGGGGAGAGAGACCCAGTACTTC	CASSLSLGGRETQYF
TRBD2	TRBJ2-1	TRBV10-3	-	TGTGCCATCAGATCCCAGCGGGAGGGATACAATGAGCAGTTCTTC	CAIRSQREGYNEQFF
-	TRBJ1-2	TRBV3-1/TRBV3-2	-	TGTGCCAGCACAGGGGTTGGATATGGCTACACCTTC	CASTGVGYGYTF
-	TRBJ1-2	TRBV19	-	TGTGCCAGTAGAGCTTATGGCTACACCTTC	CASRAYGYTF
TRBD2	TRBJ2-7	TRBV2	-	TGTGCCAGCAGTCGTCAGCGGGGGGGCGACGAGCAGTACTTC	CASSRQRGGDEQYF
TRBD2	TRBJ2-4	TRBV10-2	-	TGCGCCAGCAGTGATGGGGGACTAGCGGGAAAGGGCCAGTACTTC	CASSDGGLAGKGQYF